The 7 T cell receptor beta chains presented below share a single source sample, sequenced in a study of Tregs in tolerant kidney transplant recipients. Generated by immunoSEQ multiplex PCR, the TCRdb table keeps only in-frame clones and is missing some. This sample has under 300,000 clones, with about 86% found just once. The sequenced sample was CD4+ T cells from blood. The receptors were sampled from a human donor in good health.

The gene calls are TRBV7-2 and TRBJ1-1, with D tentatively TRBD1 (5 bases). Germline-derived CDR1 and CDR2 are SGHTA and FQGNSA. This CDR3 contains 14 residues. V was trimmed by 4 bases and J by 4 bases, leaving 13 bases between them. Written as DNA, the CDR3 is TGTGCCAGCAGCTCCTACGGGAGGGGCACTGAAGCTTTCTTT. It encodes CASSSYGRGTEAFF.

The chain links TRBV7-9 to TRBJ1-2; tentatively, D is TRBD1 (6 bases). The CDR3 has 16 amino acids. Looked up from germline, CDR1 is SEHNR and CDR2 is FQNEAQ (reference sequence). Trimming pared 2 bases from V and 0 bases from J, leaving 13 bases between. In nucleotides, the CDR3 is TGTGCCAGCAGCTTAAGGCGGGGGCAAGCTAACTATGGCTACACCTTC. Its translation: CASSLRRGQANYGYTF.

This chain connects TRBV7-9 to TRBJ1-2; no definite D call. CDR3 length: 11 amino acids. Germline CDR1 reads SEHNR; CDR2 reads FQNEAQ (reference sequence). V gave up 4 bases and J gave up 8 bases, with 8 bases separating them. The CDR3 protein is CASSSLAGYTF. In nucleotides, the CDR3 is TGTGCCAGCAGCTCCTTAGCCGGCTACACCTTC.

The gene calls are TRBV4-2 and TRBJ2-2; D is ambiguous. V was cut by 1 base and J by 0 bases, with 6 bases left in between. CDR3 length: 15 residues. From germline, CDR1 is LGHNA and CDR2 YNFKEQ. The CDR3 reads CASSQGRTNTGELFF. DNA of the CDR3: TGTGCCAGCAGCCAAGGCAGAACGAACACCGGGGAGCTGTTTTTT.

The CDR3 sequence: CASSAQGISYEQYF. For the CDR3, the DNA is TGTGCCAGCAGTGCACAGGGAATCTCCTACGAGCAGTACTTC. The chain uses TRBV6-5 and TRBJ2-5, with a tentative D call TRBD1 (6 bases). The DNA end is a closer match to TRBJ2-7, so the J assignment may be wrong. Germline V gene sequence: CDR1 MNHEY, CDR2 SVGAGI. CDR3 size: 14 residues.

This clone was observed a handful of times. The rearrangement links TRBV5-1 to TRBJ1-1; D remains unclear. Between the trimmed V and J ends, which lost 0 bases and 5 bases, there was a span of 8 bases. Germline loops: CDR1 SGHRS, CDR2 YFSETQ. The CDR3 contains 13 residues. DNA of the CDR3: TGCGCCAGCAGCTTGGCCGAGGGAACTGAAGCTTTCTTT. This gives the protein CASSLAEGTEAFF. The variable domain in full, completed from reference TRBV5-1 and TRBJ1-1, reads KAGVTQTPRYLIKTRGQQVTLSCSPISGHRSVSWYQQTPGQGLQFLFEYFSETQRNKGNFPGRFSGRQFSNSRSEMNVSTLELGDSALYLCASSLAEGTEAFFGQGTRLTVV.

V gene TRBV7-9 combines with J gene TRBJ1-1; D is perhaps TRBD1 (5 bases). Trimming shortened V by 5 bases and J by 1 base, and 5 bases separated the two germline ends. CDR3 length: 12 residues. Germline V gene data show CDR1 as SEHNR and CDR2 as FQNEAQ (reference sequence). The CDR3 reads CASSQGNTEAFF. The CDR3 nucleotides are TGTGCCAGCAGCCAGGGGAACACTGAAGCTTTCTTT.